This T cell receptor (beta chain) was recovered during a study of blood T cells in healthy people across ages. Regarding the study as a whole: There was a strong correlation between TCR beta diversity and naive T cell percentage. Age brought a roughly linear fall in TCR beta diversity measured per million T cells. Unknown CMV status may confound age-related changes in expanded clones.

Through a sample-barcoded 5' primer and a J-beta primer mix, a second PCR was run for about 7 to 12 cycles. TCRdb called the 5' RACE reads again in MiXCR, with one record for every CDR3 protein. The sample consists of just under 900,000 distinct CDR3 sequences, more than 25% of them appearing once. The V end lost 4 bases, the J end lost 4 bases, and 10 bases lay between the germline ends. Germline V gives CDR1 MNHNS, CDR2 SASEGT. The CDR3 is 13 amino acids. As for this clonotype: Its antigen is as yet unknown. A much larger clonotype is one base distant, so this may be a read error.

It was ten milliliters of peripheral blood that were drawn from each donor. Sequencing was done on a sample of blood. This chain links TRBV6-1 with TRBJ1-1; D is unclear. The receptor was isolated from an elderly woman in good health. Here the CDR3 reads CASSVGGCTEAFF. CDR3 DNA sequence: TGTGCCAGCAGTGTTGGAGGCTGCACTGAAGCTTTCTTT.